Described below is a single T cell receptor (beta chain) sequence and its context. The germline V and J ends were trimmed by 8 bases and 2 bases, with 12 bases remaining between them. The V gene's germline CDR1 is MRHNA and CDR2 SNTAGT. The CDR3 totals 14 residues. TCRdb's table, derived via immunoSEQ multiplex PCR, lists solely in-frame clones and lacks some. Here the sample spans around 200,000 clones, more than 85% being singletons. This record comes from a study of blood T cell repertoires in COVID-19. As for the study in general: PBMCs, B-cell-depleted T cells, or T cells provided the cDNA or gDNA that made up the material.

The specimen sequenced was peripheral blood. This sequence was found in a man aged 25-45 years with acute or convalescent COVID-19. This chain links TRBV6-4 with TRBJ2-2, with D unclear. This CDR3 is CASAHEINTGELFF. The CDR3 bases are TGTGCCAGCGCGCATGAGATAAACACCGGGGAGCTGTTTTTT.